A single sample is the source of the 14 T cell receptor beta chains below, sequenced in a study of PD-1 blockade in classical Hodgkin lymphoma. Sequencing was performed with immunoSEQ multiplex PCR; in TCRdb, only in-frame clones are kept and a portion is missing. The sample lists about 58,000 clones, 85% to 95% occurring once. Exposure to brentuximab vedotin varied, and each patient had relapsed following autologous stem cell transplantation. The sequencing used peripheral blood mononuclear cells (PBMCs), collected before the second cycle of nivolumab. The receptors stem from a human donor with classical Hodgkin lymphoma.

The V and J genes are TRBV21-1 and TRBJ1-2. TRBV21-1 is a pseudogene. The CDR3 is 12 residues long. The CDR3 nucleotides are TGTGCCAGCAGCATGGGGGGCTATGGCTACACCTTC. Translating gives CASSMGGYGYTF.

The chain joins TRBV15 to TRBJ2-1; 8 bases fit TRBD2. The V gene's germline CDR1 is LNHNV and CDR2 YYDKDF (reference sequence). The CDR3 contains 15 residues. V lost 6 bases to trimming and J lost 9 bases; unmatched junction nucleotides: 13. The CDR3 DNA is TGTGCCACCAGGCATACCCAGCGGGAGAAAGTTGAGCAGTTCTTC. It translates to CATRHTQREKVEQFF.

V and J are TRBV12-5 and TRBJ1-5; D unclear. V was trimmed by 5 bases and J by 4 bases, leaving 3 bases between them. This CDR3 is 11 amino acids long. Germline-derived CDR1 and CDR2 are LGHNT and FRNRAP. The CDR3 sequence is CASGMNQPQHF. The CDR3 coding sequence is TGTGCTAGTGGTATGAATCAGCCCCAGCATTTT. Based on the CDR3 plus reference TRBV12-5 and TRBJ1-5, the full variable domain is DARVTQTPRHKVTEMGQEVTMRCQPILGHNTVFWYRQTMMQGLELLAYFRNRAPLDDSGMPKDRFSAEMPDATLATLKIQPSEPRDSAVYFCASGMNQPQHFGDGTRLSIL.

The genes are TRBV18 and TRBJ2-7; TRBD2 matches at 11 bases. Looked up from germline, CDR1 is KGHSH and CDR2 is LQKENI. With V trimmed by 1 base and J by 0 bases, 14 bases remained unmatched. This CDR3 has 20 residues. This chain's CDR3 is CASSPRGQSGTSGASYEQYF. CDR3 DNA sequence: TGTGCCAGCTCACCACGGGGGCAGTCTGGGACTAGCGGTGCCTCCTACGAGCAGTACTTC.

V usage is TRBV28 and J usage is TRBJ1-1; D is uncertain. The ends were cut back, 3 bases at V and 5 bases at J, with 4 bases in the middle. CDR1 is MDHEN and CDR2 is SYDVKM in the germline V gene. This CDR3 has 11 amino acids. The CDR3 region is CASSFLTEAFF. CDR3 DNA sequence: TGTGCCAGCAGTTTTTTAACTGAAGCTTTCTTT.

This chain joins TRBV19 and TRBJ2-2; D ambiguous. The CDR3 is 14 amino acids. Trimming took off 1 base at V and 0 bases at J, with 3 bases between the two ends. CDR1 and CDR2 (germline): LNHDA, SQIVND (reference sequence). The CDR3 DNA follows: TGTGCCAGTAGTATAGGTCCGAACACCGGGGAGCTGTTTTTT. It yields the protein CASSIGPNTGELFF.

This clone came up once. This chain connects TRBV7-6 to TRBJ2-3; TRBD2 agrees at 9 bases. This CDR3 spans 15 amino acids. Germline V lookup: CDR1 SGHVS, CDR2 FNYEAQ. With V trimmed by 8 bases and J by 3 bases, 9 bases remained unmatched. The CDR3 sequence is CASQAAGGGTDTQYF. In DNA, the CDR3 is TGTGCCAGCCAAGCAGCGGGAGGCGGGACAGATACGCAGTATTTT.

The rearrangement links TRBV11-1 to TRBJ2-2; D gene unclear. Germline V lookup: CDR1 SGHAT, CDR2 FQDESV (reference sequence). CDR3 size: 12 residues. V was clipped by 8 bases and J by 5 bases, with 9 bases between them. The CDR3 loop reads CASLTRTGELFF. The CDR3 DNA is TGTGCCAGCCTCACTCGAACCGGGGAGCTGTTTTTT.

The chain has TRBV4-2 and TRBJ2-5; possible D gene TRBD2, 6 bases. Gene TRBJ2-7 matches the end of the DNA better, so the J call may be wrong. Germline V CDR1 and CDR2: LGHNA, YNFKEQ. The CDR3 is 15 residues long. The CDR3 loop reads CASSQELAITYEQYF. In DNA, the CDR3 is TGTGCCAGCAGCCAAGAGCTAGCGATTACCTACGAGCAGTACTTC.

V usage is TRBV7-9 and J usage is TRBJ1-3; no definite D call. Germline loops: CDR1 SEHNR, CDR2 FQNEAQ (reference sequence). Deletions cut 2 bases from V and 0 bases from J, with 2 bases between. The CDR3 sequence is 13 residues long. This CDR3 reads CASSLFSGNTIYF. CDR3 sequence (DNA): TGTGCCAGCAGCTTATTCTCTGGAAACACCATATATTTT.

V usage is TRBV27 and J usage is TRBJ2-3, with 13 bases that match TRBD2. The CDR3 totals 16 residues. Germline-derived CDR1 and CDR2 are MNHEY and SMNVEV (reference sequence). J lost 1 base, V lost 5 bases, and 3 bases had no gene match. The CDR3 sequence: CASSQGTSGGTDTQYF. CDR3 bases: TGTGCCAGCAGTCAAGGGACTAGCGGGGGCACAGATACGCAGTATTTT.

V usage is TRBV27 and J usage is TRBJ2-5, with D tentatively TRBD1 (6 bases). Germline CDR1 is MNHEY and CDR2 is SMNVEV (reference sequence). The V end was cut by 4 bases, the J end by 3 bases, with 21 bases between. This CDR3 contains 17 residues. The CDR3 spells CASSSGTSHIGEETQYF. Written as DNA, the CDR3 is TGTGCCAGCAGTTCGGGGACATCCCATATCGGGGAAGAGACCCAGTACTTC.

This chain links TRBV5-1 with TRBJ2-2, with D possibly being TRBD1 (5 bases). The germline V and J ends were trimmed by 2 bases and 1 base, with 9 bases remaining between them. CDR1 is SGHRS and CDR2 is YFSETQ in the germline V gene. CDR3 size: 15 residues. CDR3 coding DNA: TGCGCCAGCAGCTTAAGACAGATGAACACCGGGGAGCTGTTTTTT. It yields the protein CASSLRQMNTGELFF.

By frequency in the sample, this clone is medium-sized. The chain couples TRBV21-1 to TRBJ2-7; whether TRBD2, the table's D call, matches the DNA was not checked. TRBV21-1 is noted as a pseudogene. The CDR3 totals 15 residues. CDR3 residues: CASSKAGLQLYEQYF. The CDR3, as DNA: TGTGCCAGCAGCAAGGCGGGGCTTCAACTCTACGAGCAGTACTTC.